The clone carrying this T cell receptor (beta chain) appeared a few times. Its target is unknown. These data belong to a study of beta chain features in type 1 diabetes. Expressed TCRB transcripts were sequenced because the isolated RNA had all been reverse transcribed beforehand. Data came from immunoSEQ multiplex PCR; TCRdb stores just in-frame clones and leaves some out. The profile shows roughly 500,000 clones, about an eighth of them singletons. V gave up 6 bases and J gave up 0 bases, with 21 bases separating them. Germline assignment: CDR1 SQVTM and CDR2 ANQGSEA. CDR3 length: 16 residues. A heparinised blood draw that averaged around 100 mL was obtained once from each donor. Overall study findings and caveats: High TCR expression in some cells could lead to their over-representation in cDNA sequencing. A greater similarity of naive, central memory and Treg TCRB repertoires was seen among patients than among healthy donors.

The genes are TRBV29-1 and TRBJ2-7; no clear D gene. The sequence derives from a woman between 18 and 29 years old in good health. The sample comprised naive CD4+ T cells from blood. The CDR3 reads CSVPSGRQPSSYEQYV. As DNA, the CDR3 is TGCAGCGTCCCAAGTGGTCGGCAACCTAGCTCCTACGAGCAGTACGTC.